This T cell receptor (beta chain) was retrieved from a study of CD8 T cells in ankylosing spondylitis. Per germline, CDR1 DFQATT and CDR2 SNEGSKA (reference sequence). The CDR3 length is 13 residues. V was clipped by 5 bases and J by 2 bases, with 10 bases between them. Each CDR3 protein gets one entry after TCRdb re-called the 5' RACE reads with MiXCR. The table records 130,000 or so distinct CDR3 sequences, more than 6.5% of them present only once. Study-level points and caveats: What seemed typical of ankylosing spondylitis blood was a TCR beta motif built from roughly 8 highly homologous variants.

This clonotype was observed at least ten times. What it binds is not known. This receptor was obtained from a male donor with ankylosing spondylitis or in good health (not recorded which). The source material was blood, either unsorted or a sorted T cell fraction (not recorded which). The V gene is TRBV20-1, the J gene TRBJ1-5, with D perhaps matching TRBD1 (5 bases). CDR3: CSAPGAGNQPQHF. The CDR3 DNA reads as TGCAGTGCTCCCGGGGCCGGCAATCAGCCCCAGCATTTT.